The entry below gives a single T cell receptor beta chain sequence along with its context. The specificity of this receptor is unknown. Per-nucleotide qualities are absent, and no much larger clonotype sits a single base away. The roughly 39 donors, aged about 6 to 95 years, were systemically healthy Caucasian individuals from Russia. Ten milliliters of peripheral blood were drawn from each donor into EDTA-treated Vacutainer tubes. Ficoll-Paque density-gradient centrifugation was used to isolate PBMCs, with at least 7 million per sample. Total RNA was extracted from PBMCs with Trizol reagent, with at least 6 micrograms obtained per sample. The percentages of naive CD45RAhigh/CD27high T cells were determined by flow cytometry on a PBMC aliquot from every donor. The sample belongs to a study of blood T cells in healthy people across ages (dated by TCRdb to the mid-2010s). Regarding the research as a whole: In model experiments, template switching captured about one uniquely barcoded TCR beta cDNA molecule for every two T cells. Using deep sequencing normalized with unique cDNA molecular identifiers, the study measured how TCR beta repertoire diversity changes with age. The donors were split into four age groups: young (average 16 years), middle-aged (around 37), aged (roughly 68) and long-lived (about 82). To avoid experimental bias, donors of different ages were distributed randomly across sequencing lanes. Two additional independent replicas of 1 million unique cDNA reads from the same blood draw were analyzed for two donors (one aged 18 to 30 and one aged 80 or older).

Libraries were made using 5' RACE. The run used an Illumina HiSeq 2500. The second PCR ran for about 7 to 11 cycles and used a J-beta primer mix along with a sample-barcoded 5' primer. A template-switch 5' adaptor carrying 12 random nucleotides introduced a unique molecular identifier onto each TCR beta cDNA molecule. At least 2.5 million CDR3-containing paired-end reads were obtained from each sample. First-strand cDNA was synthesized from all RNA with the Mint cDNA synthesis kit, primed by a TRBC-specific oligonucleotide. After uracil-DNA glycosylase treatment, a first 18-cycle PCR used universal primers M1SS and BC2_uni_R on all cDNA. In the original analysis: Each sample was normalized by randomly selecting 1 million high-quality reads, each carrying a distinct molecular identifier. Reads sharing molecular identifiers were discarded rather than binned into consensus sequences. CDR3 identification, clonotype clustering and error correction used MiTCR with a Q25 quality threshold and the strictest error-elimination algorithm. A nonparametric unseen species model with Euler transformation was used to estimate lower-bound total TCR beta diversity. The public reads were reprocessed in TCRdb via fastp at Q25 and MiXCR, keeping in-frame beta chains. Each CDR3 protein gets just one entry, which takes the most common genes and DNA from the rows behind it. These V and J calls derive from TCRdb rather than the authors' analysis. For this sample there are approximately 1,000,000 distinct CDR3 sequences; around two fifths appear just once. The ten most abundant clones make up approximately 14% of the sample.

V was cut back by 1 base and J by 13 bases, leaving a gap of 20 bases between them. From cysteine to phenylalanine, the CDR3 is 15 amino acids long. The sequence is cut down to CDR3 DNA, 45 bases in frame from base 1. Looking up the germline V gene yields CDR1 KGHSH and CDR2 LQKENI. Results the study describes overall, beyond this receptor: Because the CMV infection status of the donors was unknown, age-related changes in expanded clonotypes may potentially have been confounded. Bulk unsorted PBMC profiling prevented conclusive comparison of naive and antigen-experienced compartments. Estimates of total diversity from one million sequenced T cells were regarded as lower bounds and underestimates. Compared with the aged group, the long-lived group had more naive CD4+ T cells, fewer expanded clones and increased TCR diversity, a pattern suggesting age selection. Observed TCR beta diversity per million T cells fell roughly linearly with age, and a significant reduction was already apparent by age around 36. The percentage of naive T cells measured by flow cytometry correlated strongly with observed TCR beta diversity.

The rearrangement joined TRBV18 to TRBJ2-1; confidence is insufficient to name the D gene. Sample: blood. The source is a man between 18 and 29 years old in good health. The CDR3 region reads CASSPRSGYQETQFF. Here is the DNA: TGTGCCAGCTCACCACGGTCTGGGTACCAAGAGACCCAGTTCTTC.